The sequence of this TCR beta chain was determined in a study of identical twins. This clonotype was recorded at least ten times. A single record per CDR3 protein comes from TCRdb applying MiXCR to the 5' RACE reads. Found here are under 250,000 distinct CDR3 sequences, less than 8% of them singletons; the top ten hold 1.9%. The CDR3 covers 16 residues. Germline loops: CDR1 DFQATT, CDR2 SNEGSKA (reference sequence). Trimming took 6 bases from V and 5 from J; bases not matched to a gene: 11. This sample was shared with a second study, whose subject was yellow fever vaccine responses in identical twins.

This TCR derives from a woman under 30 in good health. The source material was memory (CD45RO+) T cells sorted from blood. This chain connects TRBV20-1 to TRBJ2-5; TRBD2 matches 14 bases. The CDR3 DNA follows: TGCAGTGCAAACTTAGGGACTAGCGGGAGTTTCGAGACCCAGTACTTC. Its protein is CSANLGTSGSFETQYF.